The sequence of this TCR beta chain was determined in a study of beta chain features in type 1 diabetes (dated by TCRdb to the late 2010s). Notes on the research overall: Mean age, gender distribution, total cell number and subset yield were not different between patients and healthy donors. Regulatory and stem cell-like memory subsets were obtained from only 8 patients and roughly 8 healthy donors, while naive and central memory subsets were obtained from all 30 or so donors. Across all samples, fewer than 130 million sorted cells were examined, and cell number per subset correlated strongly with RNA yield. In the study, TCRB repertoires of sorted circulating CD4+ T cell subsets from recently diagnosed type 1 diabetes patients were compared with those of matched healthy donors. Here is what the overall study found, with its caveats: Because the HLA sub-analyses included only small numbers of individuals, any influence of HLA type on TCRB rearrangement was left unresolved. Shorter templates might have been favored by PCR, but patient and control samples were amplified and corrected together, so both groups would have been affected equally by any skew. In all four CD4+ subsets, TCRB CDR3 length was moderately but significantly shorter in type 1 diabetes patients. At VDJ recombination sites, patients with type 1 diabetes made fewer insertions and deleted more nucleotides, a pattern implying thymic rearrangement abnormalities. The naive, central memory and regulatory TCRB repertoires appeared to resemble one another more closely among patients than among healthy donors. Because cDNA rather than genomic DNA was sequenced, highly expressing activated cells could have been over-represented, although no difference in activation and CD3 levels was found between groups.

Each donor gave one peripheral blood draw, averaging approximately 110 mL, which was collected into heparinised tubes. A BD FACSAria II and a panel including CD45RO, CCR7, CD25, CD127, CD95 and CD27 were used to sort naive, central memory, regulatory and stem cell-like memory CD4+ T cells. A purity above 98% was achieved for all sorted populations. PBMCs were isolated right away by Lymphoprep density gradient centrifugation and were stained directly, without culture. Samples were stained and sorted in pairs, with one healthy donor and one patient per experiment, so that batch effects were minimized. The entire amount of isolated RNA was reverse transcribed using the High Capacity cDNA Reverse Transcription Kit, so the sequenced TCRB transcripts were expressed ones. Deep immunoSEQ sequencing was applied to naive, central memory and regulatory T cell samples, giving an average of roughly 3.5 million total reads per sample. After sorted cells were lysed in RLT buffer, RNA was extracted with DNase-treated RNeasy Micro or Mini kits, with the choice depending on cell number. To prevent cross-contamination, each cell subset was processed individually, whereas patient and healthy donor samples were processed jointly. Using the immunoSEQ multiplex PCR, TCRB sequences were amplified from cDNA into 87-bp fragments spanning the CDR3 region. Sequencing of the amplicons was performed on the Illumina HiSeq platform. Under the source paper's analysis protocol: Synthetic template baselines were used to correct PCR bias computationally, reads within Hamming distance 2 were collapsed together, and singletons that could not be merged were discarded. Reads were aligned to IMGT to assign V, D and J genes, CDR3 length, and insertions or deletions at six rearrangement sites. Clonotype counts were normalized to sorted cell number within each subset before computing true diversity and Gini coefficients with the tcR R package. Repertoire sharing was quantified using the overlap coefficient calculated on TCRB nucleotide sequences. The clones in this table, taken by TCRdb from immuneACCESS, are in-frame only. Not every clone is retained; where verified, under half of the shortfall comes from an unresolved V gene, and the cause of the rest is unknown. The DNA gave D and trimming, while V, J and clone size come from that table. For this sample the table gives about 180,000 clones, of which 13% were detected only once. The ten largest make up 0.62% of the sample.

About this clone itself: The target of this receptor is not known. No much larger clone exists at a distance of one base, and base qualities are not known.

The sequencing sample was made of central memory CD4+ T cells from blood. This TCR derives from a woman aged 18-30 years in good health.

CDR3 protein: CSAATGETQYF. At the DNA level, the sequence is TGCAGTGCAGCGACAGGAGAGACCCAGTACTTC. Recombination joined TRBV20-1 with TRBJ2-5, with TRBD1 as a weak D call on 6 bases. V and J are truncated by 6 bases and 4 bases respectively, leaving an intervening sequence of 9 bases. Based on the germline V gene (reference sequence), the CDR1 and CDR2 sequences are DFQATT and SNEGSKA. The CDR3, cysteine through phenylalanine, is 11 amino acids long. Left in the record is the CDR3 DNA by itself, 33 bases read in frame from the first base.